The clone carrying this T cell receptor (beta chain) was picked up one time. The antigen remains undetermined. The assay was immunoSEQ multiplex PCR, and TCRdb's table has in-frame clones only and misses some. The table includes 2 million to 2.5 million clones, almost 96% detected once. The donors were adults (healthy and HIV-negative) with no recent acute infections or vaccinations. The sample comes from a study of shared clonotypes between healthy human individuals. General study findings and limits: In a few donors, about 5% of naive CD4 clonotypes appeared in common. Naive subsets usually exceeded memory subsets in estimated richness. Genetic and exposure-history diversity was limited by the small donor number.

This receptor was identified in a man between 18 and 35 years old in good health. Sequencing used naive CD4+ T cells sorted from blood. The sample's subset: CD45RA+ positively selected.

This CDR3 reads CASSLTGGRETQYF. The CDR3 DNA reads TGTGCCAGCAGCCTTACAGGGGGCCGGGAGACCCAGTACTTC. The chain couples TRBV7-9 to TRBJ2-5, with 9 bases matching TRBD1. Germline lookup yields CDR1 SEHNR and CDR2 FQNEAQ (reference sequence). This CDR3 region has 14 residues. The ends lost 5 bases at V and 5 bases at J; junction bases unmatched: 6.